This is a list of T cell receptor beta chains from one sample in a study of blood T cell repertoires in COVID-19. Assay: immunoSEQ multiplex PCR; the TCRdb copy retains only in-frame clones and omits some. The table shows around 67,000 clones, with almost 85% occurring only once. Specimen: peripheral blood. These receptor sequences come from an older man with acute or convalescent COVID-19. Both conserved end residues are part of each CDR3. The order of the fields is J gene, D gene, clone size, V gene, CDR3 DNA, CDR3 protein. A D gene is named only where the DNA matches it firmly. The size entry is marked missing in some rows and otherwise reads once, few, many or a size class.

j_gene: TRBJ1-2; d_gene: .; abundance: .; v_gene: TRBV9; CDR3nt: TGTGCCAGCAGCGTAGGCGGGCTCTCCAACTATGGCTACACCTTC; CDR3aa: CASSVGGLSNYGYTF
j_gene: TRBJ2-2; d_gene: .; abundance: .; v_gene: TRBV28; CDR3nt: TGTGCCAGCAGACCCCAGGGAATCGGGGAGCTGTTTTTT; CDR3aa: CASRPQGIGELFF
j_gene: TRBJ2-7; d_gene: .; abundance: .; v_gene: TRBV14; CDR3nt: TGTGCCAGCAGCCAATCGCAGAGGACTTACGAGCAGTACTTC; CDR3aa: CASSQSQRTYEQYF
j_gene: TRBJ2-7; d_gene: .; abundance: .; v_gene: TRBV7-9; CDR3nt: TGTGCCAGCAGCTACGGGGATGGCTACGAGCAGTACTTC; CDR3aa: CASSYGDGYEQYF
j_gene: TRBJ1-1; d_gene: .; abundance: .; v_gene: TRBV10-3; CDR3nt: TGTGCCATCAGTGAAGCCCAGGGTTGGGCTTTCTTT; CDR3aa: CAISEAQGWAFF
j_gene: TRBJ2-1; d_gene: .; abundance: .; v_gene: TRBV28; CDR3nt: TGTGCCAGCAGTACGGGACTGAGTGAGCAGTTCTTC; CDR3aa: CASSTGLSEQFF
j_gene: TRBJ2-5; d_gene: .; abundance: .; v_gene: TRBV5-1; CDR3nt: TGCGCCAGCAGCTTGGCCCAGACAGCGAGCGAGACCCAGTACTTC; CDR3aa: CASSLAQTASETQYF
j_gene: TRBJ2-1; d_gene: TRBD2; abundance: .; v_gene: TRBV24-1; CDR3nt: TGTGCCACCAGTGACAGCGGGGGGAGCAATGAGCAGTTCTTC; CDR3aa: CATSDSGGSNEQFF
j_gene: TRBJ2-3; d_gene: TRBD2; abundance: .; v_gene: TRBV7-2; CDR3nt: TGTGCCAGCAGCTTGAGGCGGGGGACAGATACGCAGTATTTT; CDR3aa: CASSLRRGTDTQYF
j_gene: TRBJ1-5; d_gene: TRBD1; abundance: once; v_gene: TRBV2; CDR3nt: TGTGCCAGCAGTGAGGGGACAGGTAATCAGCCCCAGCATTTT; CDR3aa: CASSEGTGNQPQHF
j_gene: TRBJ2-1; d_gene: .; abundance: .; v_gene: TRBV3-1/TRBV3-2; CDR3nt: TGTGCCAGCAGGCCCCCCCTAGCGAGCTCCTACAATGAGCAGTTCTTC; CDR3aa: CASRPPLASSYNEQFF
j_gene: TRBJ2-5; d_gene: .; abundance: few; v_gene: TRBV28; CDR3nt: TGTGCCAGTTTCGTACAGACACAAGAGACCCAGTACTTC; CDR3aa: CASFVQTQETQYF
j_gene: TRBJ2-7; d_gene: TRBD1; abundance: few; v_gene: TRBV6-5; CDR3nt: TGTGCCAGTCGGGGAGACAGGGAAAAATCCTACGAGCAGTACTTC; CDR3aa: CASRGDREKSYEQYF
j_gene: TRBJ2-1; d_gene: TRBD2; abundance: .; v_gene: TRBV13; CDR3nt: TGTGCCAGCAGCGCTACTAGCGGGGGAGGGGTTGAGCAGTTCTTC; CDR3aa: CASSATSGGGVEQFF
j_gene: TRBJ1-2; d_gene: .; abundance: .; v_gene: TRBV12-3/TRBV12-4; CDR3nt: TGTGCCAGCAGTTTAGTACTCTGGGGCTACACCTTC; CDR3aa: CASSLVLWGYTF
j_gene: TRBJ2-7; d_gene: TRBD1; abundance: .; v_gene: TRBV11-3; CDR3nt: TGTGCCAGCAGCCCGGGACAGGGATACTACGAGCAGTACTTC; CDR3aa: CASSPGQGYYEQYF
j_gene: TRBJ1-1; d_gene: .; abundance: once; v_gene: TRBV10-3; CDR3nt: TGTGCCATCAGTGTTCTATCGGGTGACACTGAAGCTTTCTTT; CDR3aa: CAISVLSGDTEAFF
j_gene: TRBJ2-1; d_gene: .; abundance: once; v_gene: TRBV29-1; CDR3nt: TGCAGCGTTGAAGATAGGCGGGCCGTACACAATGAGCAGTTCTTC; CDR3aa: CSVEDRRAVHNEQFF
j_gene: TRBJ1-5; d_gene: TRBD1; abundance: .; v_gene: TRBV19; CDR3nt: TGTGCCAGTAGAGTTGTGACAGGGGGCGCGGGGGTCAATCAGCCCCAGCATTTT; CDR3aa: CASRVVTGGAGVNQPQHF
j_gene: TRBJ2-7; d_gene: .; abundance: .; v_gene: TRBV30; CDR3nt: TGTGCCTGGGGCCCTCTCCGGGAGCAGTACTTC; CDR3aa: CAWGPLREQYF
j_gene: TRBJ2-7; d_gene: .; abundance: once; v_gene: TRBV2; CDR3nt: TGTGCCAGCAGTTGGCAGGGCTTAGGGTACGAGCAGTACTTC; CDR3aa: CASSWQGLGYEQYF
j_gene: TRBJ1-6; d_gene: .; abundance: .; v_gene: TRBV19; CDR3nt: TGTGCCAGTAGTATCGCGGGTAATTCACCCCTCCACTTT; CDR3aa: CASSIAGNSPLHF
j_gene: TRBJ2-3; d_gene: TRBD2; abundance: few; v_gene: TRBV6-1; CDR3nt: TGTGCCAGCAGTGAAGGGAGCGGGAGGATAGATACGCAGTATTTT; CDR3aa: CASSEGSGRIDTQYF
j_gene: TRBJ2-1; d_gene: .; abundance: .; v_gene: TRBV5-1; CDR3nt: TGCGCCAGCAGCGGCAGGCTAGCGACTGGTTACAATGAGCAGTTCTTC; CDR3aa: CASSGRLATGYNEQFF
j_gene: TRBJ1-2; d_gene: TRBD1; abundance: .; v_gene: TRBV2; CDR3nt: TGTGCCAGCATGGGGACAGGGGTTGGCTACACCTTC; CDR3aa: CASMGTGVGYTF
j_gene: TRBJ2-5; d_gene: .; abundance: .; v_gene: TRBV15; CDR3nt: TGTGCCACCAGCAGAGATCTGTCGGGGAAAGAGACCCAGTACTTC; CDR3aa: CATSRDLSGKETQYF
j_gene: TRBJ2-1; d_gene: TRBD2; abundance: once; v_gene: TRBV14; CDR3nt: TGTGCCAGCAGCCAAAATGGGCTAGCGGGACTCAAGGAGCAGTTCTTC; CDR3aa: CASSQNGLAGLKEQFF
j_gene: TRBJ2-3; d_gene: .; abundance: .; v_gene: TRBV20-1; CDR3nt: TGCAGTGCAAAAACTGTTGATACGCAGTATTTT; CDR3aa: CSAKTVDTQYF